The next 22 T cell receptor beta chains were all read from a single sample in a study of esophageal squamous cell carcinoma under preoperative chemotherapy (dated by TCRdb to 2016 to 2019). The library relied on PCR. The instrument given in TCRdb is HiSeq X Ten. TCRdb's own reprocessing of the public reads used fastp at Q25 and MiXCR and kept productive beta chains. Here each entry gathers all rows of one CDR3 protein and keeps the most common genes and DNA. Present in this sample are around 9,300 distinct CDR3 sequences, about 48% of which were seen just once. Jointly, the top ten make up 12% to 15% of the sample. The time point label of this sample denotes: after preoperative PTX-NDP chemotherapy. This specimen was acquired from a patient given preoperative chemotherapy. Receptors were obtained from a human donor with esophageal squamous cell carcinoma. The donor label of this sample is uncertain.

This clonotype was counted ten times or more. The chain has TRBV5-1 and TRBJ2-1; the match to TRBD2 covers 8 bases. There are 13 residues in the CDR3. Germline V gene sequence: CDR1 SGHRS, CDR2 YFSETQ. Trimming cost V 5 bases and J 3 bases; bases outside gene matches: 1. CDR3 bases: TGCGCCAGCAGGCTAGCGGGCTACAATGAGCAGTTCTTC. The encoded protein is CASRLAGYNEQFF. Supplemented by reference TRBV5-1 and TRBJ2-1, the full variable domain reads KAGVTQTPRYLIKTRGQQVTLSCSPISGHRSVSWYQQTPGQGLQFLFEYFSETQRNKGNFPGRFSGRQFSNSRSEMNVSTLELGDSALYLCASRLAGYNEQFFGPGTRLTVL.

V gene TRBV6-1 combines with J gene TRBJ1-5; D gene ambiguous. Trimming shortened V by 6 bases and J by 1 base, and 7 bases separated the two germline ends. CDR1 is MNHNS and CDR2 is SASEGT in the germline V gene. The CDR3 runs 13 residues. In DNA form, the CDR3 reads TGTGCCAGCAGGGGCAGAAGCAATCAGCCCCAGCATTTT. This gives the protein CASRGRSNQPQHF.

This chain links TRBV9 with TRBJ2-1, with D perhaps being TRBD1 or TRBD2 (5 bases each). The CDR3 has 14 amino acids. From germline, CDR1 is SGDLS and CDR2 YYNGEE. Trimming cost V 0 bases and J 10 bases, with 14 bases left between them. The CDR3 DNA reads as TGTGCCAGCAGCGTAGTGGGGGAGAGCTACGAGCAGTTCTTC. Protein: CASSVVGESYEQFF.

This clonotype is medium-sized. This chain uses TRBV6-1 with TRBJ2-3, with TRBD2 matching 10 bases. Germline CDR1 MNHNS, CDR2 SASEGT. This CDR3 is built from 15 residues. With V trimmed by 6 bases and J by 3 bases, 6 bases remained unmatched. The CDR3 nucleotides are TGTGCCAGCAGGAAACCGGGACTAGCGACAGATACGCAGTATTTT. Translated, it gives CASRKPGLATDTQYF.

The chain is built from TRBV15 and TRBJ2-3, with 8 bases aligning to TRBD2. Losses at the gene ends were 1 base for V and 4 bases for J; bases not matched to a gene: 10. Germline CDR1 and CDR2: LNHNV and YYDKDF (reference sequence). The CDR3 contains 17 residues. This CDR3 reads CATSRVAAGVGADTQYF. The DNA of the CDR3 is TGTGCCACCAGCAGAGTCGCAGCGGGAGTAGGGGCAGATACGCAGTATTTT.

The V and J genes are TRBV7-2 and TRBJ2-1, with 9 bases matching TRBD1. This CDR3 comprises 16 residues. The V gene end was trimmed by 5 bases and the J gene end by 13 bases; junction bases not matched to a gene: 18. Germline loops: CDR1 SGHTA, CDR2 FQGNSA. The CDR3 spells CASSRTGVPQQETQFF. The CDR3 region has the DNA TGTGCCAGCAGCCGGACAGGGGTCCCCCAACAAGAGACCCAGTTCTTC. Full variable domain (missing parts from reference TRBV7-2 and TRBJ2-1): GAGVSQSPSNKVTEKGKDVELRCDPISGHTALYWYRQSLGQGLEFLIYFQGNSAPDKSGLPSDRFSAERTGGSVSTLTIQRTQQEDSAVYLCASSRTGVPQQETQFFGPGTRLTVL.

This clonotype showed up just a few times. A read error is possible here, since a much larger clone lies one base away. The gene calls are TRBV12-3 or TRBV12-4 and TRBJ2-3; 12 nucleotides match TRBD2. The J call may be in error: the DNA end matches TRBJ2-7 better. CDR3 length: 16 residues. The DNA for the CDR3 is TGTGCCAGCAGTCCGACTAGCGGGAGATCCTACAATGAGCAGTACTTC. Translation gives CASSPTSGRSYNEQYF.

This clonotype is medium-sized (0.01 to 0.1%) by share. The V call is TRBV6-6, the J call TRBJ2-5; 10 bases fit TRBD2. This CDR3 is 14 amino acids long. The germline V gene has CDR1 MNHNY and CDR2 SVGAGI (reference sequence). V lost 4 bases to trimming and J lost 7 bases; unmatched junction nucleotides: 6. The CDR3 loop reads CASSSSGREGTQYF. In DNA, the CDR3 is TGTGCCAGCAGTTCTAGCGGGAGAGAGGGGACCCAGTACTTC.

This chain connects TRBV6-5 to TRBJ2-5; TRBD2 agrees at 15 bases. This CDR3 has 17 residues. Germline V gene lookup returns CDR1 MNHEY and CDR2 SVGAGI. Trimming at V came to 2 bases and at J to 3 bases, leaving 4 bases not matched to a gene. The CDR3 DNA reads as TGTGCCAGCAGTTACCTTGGACTAGCGGGGGGGAAAGAGACCCAGTACTTC. This gives the protein CASSYLGLAGGKETQYF.

This clonotype appeared a single time. The chain couples TRBV7-2 to TRBJ2-3; D is possibly TRBD2 (6 bases). The CDR3 sequence is 16 residues long. V was shortened by 0 bases and J by 0 bases, with 10 bases between the two germline ends. Germline CDR1 SGHTA, CDR2 FQGNSA. Here the CDR3 DNA reads TGTGCCAGCAGCTTAGCCGGGGGAGCTAGCACAGATACGCAGTATTTT. Its protein product is CASSLAGGASTDTQYF.

This chain joins TRBV6-1 and TRBJ2-1; TRBD2 is a possible D gene (7 bases). The tail of the sequence fits TRBJ2-5 better, so the J call may be wrong. Germline V lookup: CDR1 MNHNS, CDR2 SASEGT. CDR3 length: 17 residues. The DNA of the CDR3 is TGTGCCAGCAGCCACTGGGACTTCAATGGGAGGGGGGAGACCCAGTACTTC. This codes for CASSHWDFNGRGETQYF.

With respect to this clonotype: One junction end does not reproduce the germline sequence, and a read error may be involved. The chain recombines TRBV6-1 with TRBJ2-6; D might be TRBD1 (6 bases). This CDR3 comprises 17 residues. From germline, CDR1 is MNHNS and CDR2 SASEGT. In DNA form, the CDR3 reads TGTGCCAGCAGACCCCACAGGGACGCTGCTGGGGCCAACGTGCTGAACTTC. Amino acids: CASRPHRDAAGANVLNF.

By share of the sample, this clonotype is large (0.1 to 1%). The chain uses TRBV6-1 and TRBJ2-5, with D possibly being TRBD2 (5 bases). Per the germline V gene, CDR1 is MNHNS and CDR2 is SASEGT. The CDR3 runs to 13 residues. The V end lost 0 bases, the J end lost 11 bases, and 13 bases lay between the germline ends. The CDR3 region is CASSEALAGEQYF. The CDR3 coding sequence is TGTGCCAGCAGTGAAGCGCTAGCCGGGGAGCAGTACTTC.

Relative to its sample, this clonotype is medium-sized. The chain employs TRBV11-3 and TRBJ2-1, with 7 bases identical to TRBD2. V was clipped by 3 bases and J by 10 bases; unmatched bases: 9. Germline V gene data show CDR1 as SGHNT and CDR2 as YENEEA. This CDR3 contains 14 residues. Here the CDR3 reads CASSFPATGGEQFF. CDR3 nucleotide sequence: TGTGCCAGCAGCTTCCCAGCCACCGGGGGGGAGCAGTTCTTC.

As regards this clonotype: One junction end does not reproduce the germline sequence, and a read error may be involved. This chain connects TRBV12-3 or TRBV12-4 to TRBJ2-1; D not certain. This CDR3 is 11 amino acids long. The CDR3, as DNA: TGTGAGAGTGTTTGCGGCGATGAGCAGTATTTC. This sequence encodes CESVCGDEQYF.

The V call is TRBV6-5, the J call TRBJ2-3; tentatively, D is TRBD2 (5 bases). The germline V gene encodes CDR1 MNHEY and CDR2 SVGAGI. Trimming pared 2 bases from V and 0 bases from J, leaving 18 bases between. CDR3 length: 18 residues. The CDR3 DNA is TGTGCCAGCAGTTACAATCCTCGGAGAGGGCAGAGCACAGATACGCAGTATTTT. Protein product: CASSYNPRRGQSTDTQYF.

The chain combines TRBV12-3 or TRBV12-4 with TRBJ2-3; 12 nucleotides match TRBD2. The J call may be faulty, since TRBJ2-7 better matches the DNA end. This CDR3 comprises 15 residues. The CDR3 nucleotides read TGTGCCAGCAGTTTTCGGACTAGCGGGACCAATACGCAGTACTTC. Translated, it gives CASSFRTSGTNTQYF.

The chain links TRBV20-1 to TRBJ2-3; D is uncertain. Per germline, CDR1 DFQATT and CDR2 SNEGSKA (reference sequence). The CDR3 runs 11 residues. Trimming pared 8 bases from V and 2 bases from J, leaving 8 bases between. Written as DNA, the CDR3 is TGCAGTTACGAGGTCACAGATACGCAGTATTTT. Translation gives CSYEVTDTQYF.

This clonotype came up many times. The rearrangement links TRBV6-1 to TRBJ1-6; D uncertain. The germline CDR1 and CDR2 sequences are MNHNS and SASEGT. Trimming pared 6 bases from V and 5 bases from J, leaving 11 bases between. The CDR3 length is 14 residues. The CDR3 region has the DNA TGTGCCAGCAGCCTGGGATCTAATAATTCACCCCTCCACTTT. This codes for CASSLGSNNSPLHF.

The chain employs TRBV27 and TRBJ2-4, with D perhaps TRBD1 (6 bases). Deletions cut 5 bases from V and 13 bases from J, with 24 bases between. The germline gives CDR1 MNHEY, CDR2 SMNVEV (reference sequence). This CDR3 is 15 amino acids long. The CDR3 protein is CASSPGQRTYNEQYF. In nucleotides, the CDR3 is TGTGCCAGCAGTCCCGGACAGAGGACGTACAATGAGCAGTACTTC.

By sample share, this clonotype is medium-sized. This chain connects TRBV12-3 or TRBV12-4 to TRBJ2-1, with D possibly called TRBD1 or TRBD2 (6 bases each). The CDR3 is 14 residues long. The V end lost 5 bases, the J end lost 10 bases, and 18 bases lay between the germline ends. The CDR3 sequence: CASSRGTGSYEQFF. The CDR3 DNA sequence: TGTGCCAGCAGTAGGGGGACTGGCTCCTACGAGCAGTTCTTC.

The chain's CDR3 is CASSFTGETEAFF. The CDR3 region has the DNA TGTGCCAGCAGCTTTACAGGGGAGACTGAAGCTTTCTTT. The chain recombines TRBV7-2 with TRBJ1-1; TRBD1 aligns across 7 bases. Germline CDR1 is SGHTA and CDR2 is FQGNSA. This CDR3 spans 13 amino acids. The junction had 3 bases not matched to a gene; V was cut back by 3 bases and J by 5 bases.